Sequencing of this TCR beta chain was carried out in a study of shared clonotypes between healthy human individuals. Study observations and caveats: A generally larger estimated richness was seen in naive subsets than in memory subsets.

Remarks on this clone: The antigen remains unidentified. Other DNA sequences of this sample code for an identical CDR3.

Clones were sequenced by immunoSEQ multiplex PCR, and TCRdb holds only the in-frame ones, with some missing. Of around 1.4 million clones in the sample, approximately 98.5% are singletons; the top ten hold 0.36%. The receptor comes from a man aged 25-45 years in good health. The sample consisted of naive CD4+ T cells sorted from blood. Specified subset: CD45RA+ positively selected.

DNA of the CDR3: TGTGCCAGTAGTATAGTCTTTGGCAACTATGGCTACACCTTC. Residues: CASSIVFGNYGYTF. The chain recombines TRBV19 with TRBJ1-2; D gene unclear. Germline V gives CDR1 LNHDA, CDR2 SQIVND (reference sequence). The CDR3 runs to 14 residues. V lost 1 base and J 2 bases, leaving 8 bases between the germline ends.